This passage covers 31 T cell receptor beta chains from one sample sequenced in a study of beta chain features in type 1 diabetes. cDNA synthesis used the whole RNA isolate, giving expressed TCRB sequences. Produced via immunoSEQ multiplex PCR; TCRdb's table is partial and in-frame only. Of under 450,000 clones listed, more than 12% were seen once; the top ten hold more than 0.015%. What was sequenced was naive CD4+ T cells from blood. All receptors come from a woman younger than 30 in good health.

For the CDR3, the DNA is TGTGCCAGCAGCCAAGAACTAGCGGGAGGGTTTTACGAGCAGTACTTC. Encoded protein: CASSQELAGGFYEQYF. The gene calls are TRBV4-2 and TRBJ2-7; 13 bases align to TRBD2. Per the germline V gene, CDR1 is LGHNA and CDR2 is YNFKEQ. V gave up 0 bases and J gave up 4 bases; unmatched junction bases: 3. The CDR3 contains 16 residues.

The rearrangement uses TRBV7-6 and TRBJ2-5; D ambiguous. The CDR3 contains 14 residues. CDR1 SGHVS and CDR2 FNYEAQ come from the germline V gene. V shed 4 bases and J shed 5 bases, with 14 bases lying between them. The CDR3 spells CASSSQSFGETQYF. The CDR3 DNA sequence: TGTGCCAGCAGCTCCCAATCCTTCGGGGAGACCCAGTACTTC.

The genes are TRBV15 and TRBJ1-1; 7 positions agree with TRBD1. The length of the CDR3 is 15 residues. Germline assignment: CDR1 LNHNV and CDR2 YYDKDF (reference sequence). V lost 5 bases to trimming and J lost 4 bases; unmatched junction nucleotides: 10. The DNA of the CDR3 is TGTGCCACCAGCCCCTACAGACAGGGACCCACTGAAGCTTTCTTT. Its translation: CATSPYRQGPTEAFF.

The chain combines TRBV11-1 with TRBJ2-5; D might be TRBD2 (6 bases). The CDR3 is 13 amino acids. Germline-derived CDR1 and CDR2 are SGHAT and FQDESV (reference sequence). Trimming cost V 6 bases and J 1 base, with 9 bases left between them. The CDR3 nucleotides are TGTGCCAGCAGTCGGGACTCCCAAGAGACCCAGTACTTC. As protein: CASSRDSQETQYF.

This chain uses TRBV30 with TRBJ1-2, with D possibly being TRBD1 (6 bases). This CDR3 contains 14 residues. Germline V gives CDR1 GTSNPN, CDR2 SVGIG (reference sequence). V was cut by 0 bases and J by 8 bases, with 16 bases left in between. This chain's CDR3 is CAWSVGLGARGYTF. CDR3 nucleotide sequence: TGTGCCTGGAGTGTTGGGTTGGGGGCGCGCGGCTACACCTTC.

The table lists this clone with a few counts. V and J are TRBV4-3 and TRBJ2-7, with 8 bases fitting TRBD2. Germline V gene lookup returns CDR1 LGHNA and CDR2 YSLEER. The CDR3 has 14 amino acids. J was trimmed by 2 bases and V by 4 bases; bases with no gene match: 4. DNA for the CDR3: TGCGCCAGCAGCCTAGCGGGACAACCCTACGAGCAGTACTTC. Amino acid sequence: CASSLAGQPYEQYF.

This rearrangement joins TRBV7-3 to TRBJ1-4; D remains unclear. Trimming stripped 1 base from V and 0 bases from J, with 18 bases between. The germline V gene encodes CDR1 SGHTA and CDR2 FQGTGA. This CDR3 comprises 19 residues. This CDR3 is CASSLMPAASPATNEKLFF. CDR3 DNA: TGTGCCAGCAGCTTAATGCCCGCGGCCAGCCCTGCAACTAATGAAAAACTGTTTTTT. Combining the CDR3 with reference TRBV7-3 and TRBJ1-4 gives the whole variable domain GAGVSQTPSNKVTEKGKYVELRCDPISGHTALYWYRQSLGQGPEFLIYFQGTGAADDSGLPNDRFFAVRPEGSVSTLKIQRTERGDSAVYLCASSLMPAASPATNEKLFFGSGTQLSVL.

This clone was found a few times. V and J are TRBV7-8 and TRBJ1-5, with 8 bases fitting TRBD1. The length of the CDR3 is 16 residues. Losses at the gene ends were 6 bases for V and 1 base for J; bases not matched to a gene: 8. The germline V gene has CDR1 SGHVS and CDR2 FQNEAQ. CDR3 nucleotide sequence: TGTGCCAGCAGTCCGGACAGGGCGCGGAGCAATCAGCCCCAGCATTTT. This sequence encodes CASSPDRARSNQPQHF.

V gene TRBV10-3 combines with J gene TRBJ1-1; 9 bases match TRBD1. Looked up from germline, CDR1 is ENHRY and CDR2 is SYGVKD. The CDR3 extends over 11 amino acids. Trimming took 10 bases from V and 11 from J; bases not matched to a gene: 8. The CDR3 protein is CATGQGRLAFF. The CDR3 DNA reads as TGTGCCACCGGACAGGGGCGGTTGGCTTTCTTT.

Only a few counts were recorded for this clone. The CDR3 loop reads CAIQRGPQADTQYF. The DNA for the CDR3 is TGTGCCATCCAAAGGGGGCCCCAGGCAGATACGCAGTATTTT. The V gene is TRBV10-3, the J gene TRBJ2-3, with 7 bases fitting TRBD1. This CDR3 region has 14 residues. Per germline, CDR1 ENHRY and CDR2 SYGVKD. With 8 bases clipped from V and 4 bases from J, the junction kept 9 bases outside the gene matches.

V and J are TRBV2 and TRBJ1-4; 7 nucleotides align to TRBD1. The germline gives CDR1 SNHLY, CDR2 FYNNEI. The CDR3 contains 12 residues. The V and J ends lost 5 bases and 10 bases, in that order; junction bases with no gene match: 4. As DNA, the CDR3 is TGTGCCAGCAGTCCGACAGGGCGAAAACTGTTTTTT. Amino acid sequence: CASSPTGRKLFF. The full variable domain, rest sourced from reference TRBV2 and TRBJ1-4, is EPEVTQTPSHQVTQMGQEVILRCVPISNHLYFYWYRQILGQKVEFLVSFYNNEISEKSEIFDDQFSVERPDGSNFTLKIRSTKLEDSAMYFCASSPTGRKLFFGSGTQLSVL.

The rearrangement joins TRBV30 to TRBJ2-3; 7 bases fit TRBD2. Trimming removed 2 bases from V and 3 bases from J; junction bases left unmatched: 8. Germline V gene data show CDR1 as GTSNPN and CDR2 as SVGIG (reference sequence). This CDR3 is built from 15 residues. CDR3 bases: TGTGCCTGGAGTCTGAGCGGGGCCTTTACAGATACGCAGTATTTT. Its protein product is CAWSLSGAFTDTQYF.

The genes are TRBV30 and TRBJ1-1; D ambiguous. Germline V gene sequence: CDR1 GTSNPN, CDR2 SVGIG (reference sequence). Deletions cut 8 bases from V and 3 bases from J, with 13 bases between. The length of the CDR3 is 12 residues. The CDR3: CALGGVHTEAFF. The CDR3 DNA follows: TGTGCCCTTGGCGGGGTGCACACTGAAGCTTTCTTT.

The CDR3 DNA reads TGTGCCAGCAGGGTCCCCGGGGGAAGCACAGATACGCAGTATTTT. Its protein product is CASRVPGGSTDTQYF. This chain uses TRBV7-9 with TRBJ2-3, with a weak D call TRBD2 (6 bases). Trimming shortened V by 6 bases and J by 0 bases, and 13 bases separated the two germline ends. Germline V lookup: CDR1 SEHNR, CDR2 FQNEAQ (reference sequence). This CDR3 spans 15 amino acids. The complete variable domain, with remaining parts taken from reference TRBV7-9 and TRBJ2-3, reads DTGVSQNPRHKITKRGQNVTFRCDPISEHNRLYWYRQTLGQGPEFLTYFQNEAQLEKSRLLSDRFSAERPKGSFSTLEIQRTEQGDSAMYLCASRVPGGSTDTQYFGPGTRLTVL.

This clone was observed a single time. The chain employs TRBV29-1 and TRBJ1-3, with TRBD1 as a possible D gene (5 bases). Germline V gene data show CDR1 as SQVTM and CDR2 as ANQGSEA. Trimming took off 4 bases at V and 1 base at J, with 8 bases between the two ends. This CDR3 has 13 residues. CDR3 nucleotide sequence: TGCAGCGTTGGCCCAGGGTCTGGAAACACCATATATTTT. As protein: CSVGPGSGNTIYF.

This chain uses TRBV4-2 with TRBJ2-5; the match to TRBD2 covers 8 bases. The V segment lost 4 bases and the J segment 4 bases; nucleotides outside the gene matches: 14. The CDR3 consists of 17 residues. Germline CDR1 LGHNA, CDR2 YNFKEQ. CDR3 in DNA: TGTGCCAGCAGCCTACCGGGAGTAGCGGGATCTCTAGAGACCCAGTACTTC. Its protein is CASSLPGVAGSLETQYF.

The J gene is TRBJ2-7, the V gene TRBV4-3; TRBD1 is a possible D gene (6 bases). Trimming removed 2 bases at V and 0 bases at J, with 11 bases between. This CDR3 has 15 residues. Germline lookup yields CDR1 LGHNA and CDR2 YSLEER. CDR3 protein: CASSQLTGSSYEQYF. The CDR3 nucleotides are TGCGCCAGCAGCCAACTTACAGGGAGCTCCTACGAGCAGTACTTC.

The table lists this clone with a few counts. The chain joins TRBV7-3 to TRBJ2-1, with TRBD2 matching 7 bases. Losses at the gene ends were 1 base for V and 7 bases for J; bases not matched to a gene: 10. CDR1 and CDR2 (germline): SGHTA, FQGTGA. The CDR3 runs 16 residues. The CDR3 region has the DNA TGTGCCAGCAGCTTAATGGCGGCTAGCGGAGGGAATGAGCAGTTCTTC. The encoded protein is CASSLMAASGGNEQFF.

The rearrangement links TRBV29-1 to TRBJ2-7; 7 bases align to TRBD1. The length of the CDR3 is 12 residues. With 6 bases clipped from V and 2 bases from J, the junction kept 4 bases outside the gene matches. Germline V gene sequence: CDR1 SQVTM, CDR2 ANQGSEA. The CDR3, as DNA: TGCAGCGTCAAGGGACAGCCCTACGAGCAGTACTTC. The encoded protein is CSVKGQPYEQYF.

This clone has a handful of counts. The chain employs TRBV30 and TRBJ2-7; the match to TRBD2 covers 15 bases. The CDR3 sequence is 16 residues long. The V and J ends lost 5 bases and 3 bases, in that order; junction bases with no gene match: 8. CDR1 GTSNPN and CDR2 SVGIG come from the germline V gene (reference sequence). The CDR3 DNA reads as TGTGCCTGGGCGGGGACTAGCGGGAGGACGGTCTACGAGCAGTACTTC. This sequence encodes CAWAGTSGRTVYEQYF.

The chain is built from TRBV29-1 and TRBJ2-7, with D hard to call. Germline V gene lookup returns CDR1 SQVTM and CDR2 ANQGSEA. The CDR3 is 12 residues long. The ends were cut back, 4 bases at V and 2 bases at J, with 9 bases in the middle. The CDR3 bases are TGCAGCGTTGGAGGCACTCCCTACGAGCAGTACTTC. This translates into CSVGGTPYEQYF.

This clone has only a few counts. The CDR3 loop is CASSSRGTDTQYF. CDR3 DNA: TGTGCCAGCAGCTCACGAGGCACAGATACGCAGTATTTT. V usage is TRBV7-9 and J usage is TRBJ2-3; no reliable D call. This CDR3 is 13 amino acids long. Trimming took off 4 bases at V and 1 base at J, with 6 bases between the two ends. CDR1 is SEHNR and CDR2 is FQNEAQ in the germline V gene (reference sequence).

This sequence joins TRBV28 and TRBJ2-7; TRBD2 might be the D (5 bases). The CDR3 has 15 amino acids. Germline lookup yields CDR1 MDHEN and CDR2 SYDVKM. Trimming pared 3 bases from V and 2 bases from J, leaving 14 bases between. The CDR3 sequence is CASSLSYSGTYEQYF. The CDR3 DNA reads TGTGCCAGCAGTTTGTCCTATTCGGGGACCTACGAGCAGTACTTC.

The V and J genes are TRBV10-3 and TRBJ2-7; perhaps TRBD1 as D (6 bases). The CDR3 contains 12 residues. CDR1 ENHRY and CDR2 SYGVKD come from the germline V gene. V was shortened by 8 bases and J by 3 bases, with 11 bases between the two germline ends. CDR3 bases: TGTGCCATCGGCCGACAGGACTACGAGCAGTACTTC. Its protein is CAIGRQDYEQYF.

This clone turned up a few times. This chain uses TRBV18 with TRBJ1-1, with D perhaps TRBD1 (5 bases). With 1 base removed from V and 6 bases from J, the gap between germline ends came to 12 bases. The CDR3 is 14 residues long. Germline V gene sequence: CDR1 KGHSH, CDR2 LQKENI. This CDR3 is CASSPLGGPAEAFF. For the CDR3, the DNA is TGTGCCAGCTCACCACTCGGGGGTCCCGCTGAAGCTTTCTTT.

The chain combines TRBV7-2 with TRBJ2-1; TRBD1 agrees at 8 bases. The trim removed 4 bases at V and 2 bases at J, leaving 4 bases unmatched. The CDR3 consists of 15 residues. Germline loops: CDR1 SGHTA, CDR2 FQGNSA. The CDR3 DNA is TGTGCCAGCAGCTCGGGACAGGAACCCTACAATGAGCAGTTCTTC. The encoded protein is CASSSGQEPYNEQFF.

This clone has only a few counts. The V gene is TRBV5-1, the J gene TRBJ2-1; D not certain. Germline V gene data show CDR1 as SGHRS and CDR2 as YFSETQ. Trimming removed 0 bases at V and 3 bases at J, with 4 bases between. This CDR3 is 13 amino acids long. This CDR3 is CASSLDGYNEQFF. The CDR3 coding sequence is TGCGCCAGCAGCTTGGACGGCTACAATGAGCAGTTCTTC. Using reference TRBV5-1 and TRBJ2-1 for the parts outside the CDR3, the full variable domain is KAGVTQTPRYLIKTRGQQVTLSCSPISGHRSVSWYQQTPGQGLQFLFEYFSETQRNKGNFPGRFSGRQFSNSRSEMNVSTLELGDSALYLCASSLDGYNEQFFGPGTRLTVL.

V usage is TRBV25-1 and J usage is TRBJ1-2; D is ambiguous. Looked up from germline, CDR1 is MGHDK and CDR2 is SYGVNS. The CDR3 spans 11 residues. Trimming left V 4 bases short and J 5 bases short, with 5 bases between. CDR3 DNA: TGTGCCAGCAGTGCCCTGTATGGCTACACCTTC. Protein sequence: CASSALYGYTF.

The rearrangement joins TRBV7-2 to TRBJ2-7, with TRBD1 matching 9 bases. V lost 1 base, J lost 3 bases, and 4 bases stayed unmatched. The CDR3 totals 15 residues. CDR1 and CDR2 (germline): SGHTA, FQGNSA. The CDR3: CASSLVRDRVYEQYF. The CDR3 DNA sequence: TGTGCCAGCAGCTTAGTGAGGGACAGGGTCTACGAGCAGTACTTC.

This clone was detected only a few times. The V and J genes are TRBV11-1 and TRBJ2-2; 12 bases line up with TRBD2. This CDR3 is built from 16 residues. Germline V CDR1 and CDR2: SGHAT, FQDESV (reference sequence). V trimming: 5 bases; J trimming: 9 bases; junction bases outside the gene matches: 10. The chain's CDR3 is CASSKRLAGEHRELFF. The CDR3 DNA sequence: TGTGCCAGCAGCAAACGACTAGCGGGAGAACACCGGGAGCTGTTTTTT.

This clone has only a few counts. This rearrangement joins TRBV7-9 to TRBJ2-7; 11 bases align to TRBD2. Germline loops: CDR1 SEHNR, CDR2 FQNEAQ (reference sequence). The J segment lost 2 bases and the V segment lost 5 bases, leaving 5 bases of the junction unmatched. The CDR3 sequence is 15 residues long. The CDR3: CASSGGTSGTYEQYF. For the CDR3, the DNA is TGTGCCAGCAGCGGCGGGACTAGCGGAACCTACGAGCAGTACTTC.